The clone carrying this T cell receptor (beta chain) appeared a few times. Its matching antigen is unknown. A much larger clone lies one base from this, so it may be a read error. The data stem from a study of tumor-infiltrating lymphocytes in primary liver carcinoma. Study results and limitations: Lesser overlap characterized tumor-adjacent and tumor-blood pairs relative to tumor region pairs. Tumor samples exhibited a significantly greater top-250-clone fraction than blood samples (p = 0.039).

A constant-region primer primed TCR beta cDNA synthesis from 450 to 550 ng of total RNA. Three nested multiplex PCR rounds, a slightly modified ARM-PCR method, built the TCR beta libraries. TRBV1-TRBV30 forward primers paired with a C-beta reverse primer were used in the first two PCR rounds, which ran around 10 cycles each. Via MiXCR, TCRdb re-called the multiplex PCR reads, giving one row per CDR3 protein. The sample includes about 180,000 distinct CDR3 sequences, over 45% of them seen just once. Alongside blood RNA obtained from unsorted whole blood, germline DNA was also extracted. Investigators obtained about 4 milliliters of peripheral blood ahead of surgery. The CDR3 runs 15 residues. Germline lookup yields CDR1 SGHAT and CDR2 FQDESV (reference sequence). With 4 bases clipped from V and 8 bases from J, the junction kept 7 bases outside the gene matches.

The chain carries TRBV11-1 and TRBJ2-1; 11 bases agree with TRBD1. Sequencing input: peripheral blood. The receptor comes from a man aged 35 to 55 with primary liver carcinoma and hepatitis B virus infection. The CDR3 bases are TGTGCCAGCAGCTCCGGACAGGGGGCCCACGATGAGCAGTTCTTC. This gives the protein CASSSGQGAHDEQFF. Combining the CDR3 with reference TRBV11-1 and TRBJ2-1 gives the whole variable domain EAEVAQSPRYKITEKSQAVAFWCDPISGHATLYWYRQILGQGPELLVQFQDESVVDDSQLPKDRFSAERLKGVDSTLKIQPAELGDSAMYLCASSSGQGAHDEQFFGPGTRLTVL.